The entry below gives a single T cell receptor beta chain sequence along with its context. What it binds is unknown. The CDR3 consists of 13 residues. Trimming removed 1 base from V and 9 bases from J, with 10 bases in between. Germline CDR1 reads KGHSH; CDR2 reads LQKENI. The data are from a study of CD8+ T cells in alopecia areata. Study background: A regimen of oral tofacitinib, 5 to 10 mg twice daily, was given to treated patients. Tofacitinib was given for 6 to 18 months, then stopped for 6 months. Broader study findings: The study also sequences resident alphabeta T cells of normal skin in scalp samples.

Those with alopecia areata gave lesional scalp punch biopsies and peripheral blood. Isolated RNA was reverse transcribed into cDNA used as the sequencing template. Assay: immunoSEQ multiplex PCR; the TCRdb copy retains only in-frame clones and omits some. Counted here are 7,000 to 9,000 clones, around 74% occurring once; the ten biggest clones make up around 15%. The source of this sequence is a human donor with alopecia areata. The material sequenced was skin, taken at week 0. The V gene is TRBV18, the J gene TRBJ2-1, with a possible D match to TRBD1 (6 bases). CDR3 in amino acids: CASSPQRDTEQFF. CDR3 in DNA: TGTGCCAGCTCACCACAAAGGGACACTGAGCAGTTCTTC.